Listed here are 30 T cell receptor beta chains from one sample, sequenced in a study of blood T cell repertoires in COVID-19. Method: immunoSEQ multiplex PCR; TCRdb's copy keeps in-frame clones and lacks some. The sample gives around 260,000 clones, about 86% of which show up once; about 2% is in the top ten. Sequences were obtained from peripheral blood. The receptors originated from a man aged 25 to 45 with active or convalescent COVID-19.

This chain joins TRBV11-2 and TRBJ2-2, with D uncertain. Trimming left V 5 bases short and J 1 base short, with 8 bases between. CDR1 SGHAT and CDR2 FQNNGV come from the germline V gene. This CDR3 is 14 amino acids long. In nucleotides, the CDR3 is TGTGCCAGCAGCGGCTCTTGGAACACCGGGGAGCTGTTTTTT. Its translation: CASSGSWNTGELFF.

The chain employs TRBV5-1 and TRBJ2-7, with 11 bases identical to TRBD2. The CDR3 sequence is 16 residues long. CDR1 is SGHRS, CDR2 YFSETQ, per germline. V gave up 4 bases and J gave up 5 bases; unmatched junction bases: 11. The CDR3 DNA follows: TGCGCCAGCAGCCGGGACCGTAGCGGGGGGGCCCACGAGCAGTACTTC. Its protein is CASSRDRSGGAHEQYF.

The chain combines TRBV18 with TRBJ1-5; 9 bases agree with TRBD1. The germline V gene encodes CDR1 KGHSH and CDR2 LQKENI. The CDR3 runs 15 residues. Germline trimming cut 3 bases from V and 7 bases from J; bases unmatched to any gene: 7. This CDR3 reads CASSPRTGEGQPQHF. CDR3 sequence (DNA): TGTGCCAGCTCACCCAGGACAGGGGAAGGGCAGCCCCAGCATTTT. Full variable domain (rest looked up from reference TRBV18 and TRBJ1-5): NAGVMQNPRHLVRRRGQEARLRCSPMKGHSHVYWYRQLPEEGLKFMVYLQKENIIDESGMPKERFSAEFPKEGPSILRIQQVVRGDSAAYFCASSPRTGEGQPQHFGDGTRLSIL.

The chain carries TRBV5-6 and TRBJ1-2; 8 positions match TRBD1. Germline CDR1 is SGHDT and CDR2 is YYEEEE. This CDR3 contains 15 residues. The ends lost 5 bases at V and 4 bases at J; junction bases unmatched: 10. CDR3 loop: CASSYQDREAYGYTF. CDR3 sequence (DNA): TGTGCCAGCAGTTACCAGGACAGGGAAGCCTATGGCTACACCTTC. The whole variable domain, remainder taken from reference TRBV5-6 and TRBJ1-2, is DAGVTQSPTHLIKTRGQQVTLRCSPKSGHDTVSWYQQALGQGPQFIFQYYEEEERQRGNFPDRFSGHQFPNYSSELNVNALLLGDSALYLCASSYQDREAYGYTFGSGTRLTVV.

The chain has TRBV19 and TRBJ2-6; D may be TRBD1 (5 bases). This CDR3 spans 14 amino acids. V was cut by 6 bases and J by 0 bases, with 6 bases left in between. CDR1 and CDR2 from the germline V gene are LNHDA and SQIVND (reference sequence). The CDR3 DNA follows: TGTGCCAGTAGCAGGGCCTCTGGGGCCAACGTCCTGACTTTC. This sequence encodes CASSRASGANVLTF.

The chain joins TRBV10-1 to TRBJ2-1; 16 bases line up with TRBD2. Trimming cost V 6 bases and J 7 bases; bases outside gene matches: 15. This CDR3 is 19 amino acids long. Germline-derived CDR1 and CDR2 are WNHNN and SYGVQD (reference sequence). CDR3 bases: TGCGCCAGCAGCGGCTACGCCGGGACTAGCGGGGGGGCCACGAATGAGCAGTTCTTC. As protein: CASSGYAGTSGGATNEQFF.

The J gene is TRBJ2-3, the V gene TRBV9; weak D call: TRBD1 (5 bases). V lost 0 bases, J lost 2 bases, and 13 bases lay in between. The CDR3 has 16 residues. CDR1 and CDR2 (germline): SGDLS, YYNGEE. The CDR3 loop is CASSVDPGPSTDTQYF. The CDR3 DNA reads TGTGCCAGCAGCGTAGACCCAGGGCCCTCCACAGATACGCAGTATTTT.

Written as DNA, the CDR3 is TGTGCCAGCAGCCCGCCCCCGGGTTGGGGCTCCTCTGGAAACACCATATATTTT. Protein: CASSPPPGWGSSGNTIYF. The chain has TRBV7-8 and TRBJ1-3, with D perhaps matching TRBD1 (5 bases). Per germline, CDR1 SGHVS and CDR2 FQNEAQ. CDR3 length equals 18 residues. The V end lost 5 bases, the J end lost 0 bases, and 20 bases lay between the germline ends.

In its sample, this clone was seen once. The J gene is TRBJ2-2, the V gene TRBV7-8; D is undetermined. The CDR3 runs 14 residues. CDR1 SGHVS and CDR2 FQNEAQ come from the germline V gene. Trimming pared 4 bases from V and 5 bases from J, leaving 11 bases between. The CDR3 nucleotides read TGTGCCAGCAGCTACCATCTCGGGACCGGGGAGCTGTTTTTT. Protein product: CASSYHLGTGELFF.

This clone has only a few counts. Relative to the germline gene, one junction end is altered; a read error may explain this. The chain carries TRBV19 and TRBJ1-1; the D is unclear. The CDR3 runs to 14 residues. CDR1 is LNHDA, CDR2 SQIVND, per germline (reference sequence). In DNA, the CDR3 is TGTGCCAGTAGCATTAGTTCCCCGAACGCTGAAGCTTTCTTT. Protein: CASSISSPNAEAFF. The full variable domain, rest sourced from reference TRBV19 and TRBJ1-1, is DGGITQSPKYLFRKEGQNVTLSCEQNLNHDAMYWYRQDPGQGLRLIYYSQIVNDFQKGDIAEGYSVSREKKESFPLTVTSAQKNPTAFYLCASSISSPNAEAFFGQGTRLTVV.

The V call is TRBV2, the J call TRBJ1-5; possible D gene TRBD1, 5 bases. Germline assignment: CDR1 SNHLY and CDR2 FYNNEI. The CDR3 extends over 17 amino acids. The V end lost 7 bases, the J end lost 5 bases, and 24 bases lay between the germline ends. The chain's CDR3 is CASNVSPGLGTDQPQHF. The CDR3 bases are TGTGCCAGCAACGTATCTCCGGGACTCGGAACCGATCAGCCCCAGCATTTT.

This chain connects TRBV5-1 to TRBJ2-1; D unresolved. Germline V lookup: CDR1 SGHRS, CDR2 YFSETQ. The CDR3 runs to 13 residues. The V end was cut by 1 base, the J end by 8 bases, with 10 bases between. CDR3 bases: TGCGCCAGCAGCTTGATTCCCTCCGATGAGCAGTTCTTC. Translated: CASSLIPSDEQFF.

This sequence joins TRBV27 and TRBJ1-5; 7 positions agree with TRBD1. V was clipped by 6 bases and J by 0 bases; unmatched bases: 8. Germline values: CDR1 MNHEY, CDR2 SMNVEV (reference sequence). The CDR3 runs 16 residues. DNA of the CDR3: TGTGCCAGCAGACCGGGACAGACATATAGCAATCAGCCCCAGCATTTT. Its translation is CASRPGQTYSNQPQHF.

This rearrangement joins TRBV27 to TRBJ1-1; 7 bases are shared with TRBD1. V lost 1 base, J lost 4 bases, and 0 bases stayed unmatched. Germline loops: CDR1 MNHEY, CDR2 SMNVEV (reference sequence). The CDR3 loop spans 13 amino acids. In nucleotides, the CDR3 is TGTGCCAGCAGTTTATACAGGGGCACTGAAGCTTTCTTT. Encoded protein: CASSLYRGTEAFF.

The chain employs TRBV5-8 and TRBJ2-7, with TRBD2 matching 9 bases. CDR1 is SGHTS, CDR2 YDEGEE, per germline. This CDR3 is built from 11 residues. The junction had 9 bases not matched to a gene; V was cut back by 7 bases and J by 13 bases. As DNA, the CDR3 is TGTGCCAGCGCGACTAGCGGAGCTTCTTACTTC. Amino acids: CASATSGASYF.

This chain connects TRBV11-2 to TRBJ2-2, with D possibly being TRBD2 (6 bases). V was trimmed by 7 bases and J by 8 bases, leaving 17 bases between them. This CDR3 is built from 14 residues. The germline gives CDR1 SGHAT, CDR2 FQNNGV. CDR3 amino acids: CASIGSWGEGELFF. In nucleotides, the CDR3 is TGTGCCAGCATCGGGTCCTGGGGGGAGGGGGAGCTGTTTTTT.

The chain combines TRBV3-1 (or the pseudogene TRBV3-2) with TRBJ1-5, with D unclear. Germline V gives CDR1 LGHDT, CDR2 YNNKEL (reference sequence). V was trimmed by 4 bases and J by 2 bases, leaving 12 bases between them. The CDR3 is 15 residues long. The CDR3 is CASSRATRGNQPQHF. The CDR3 DNA sequence: TGTGCCAGCAGCCGCGCTACGAGGGGCAATCAGCCCCAGCATTTT.

CDR3 residues: CATSRGQDWSTGYTF. CDR3 in DNA: TGTGCCACCAGCAGAGGTCAGGATTGGTCTACGGGCTACACCTTC. The chain employs TRBV15 and TRBJ1-2; no firm D call. V was cut by 1 base and J by 8 bases, with 17 bases left in between. Germline values: CDR1 LNHNV, CDR2 YYDKDF (reference sequence). This CDR3 has 15 amino acids.

The genes are TRBV4-3 and TRBJ1-1; D gene unclear. Per germline, CDR1 LGHNA and CDR2 YSLEER. The CDR3 spans 15 residues. Trimming stripped 3 bases from V and 1 base from J, with 12 bases between. The CDR3 is CASSQHLQWNTEAFF. In DNA form, the CDR3 reads TGCGCCAGCAGCCAGCACCTACAGTGGAACACTGAAGCTTTCTTT.

The V call is TRBV7-8, the J call TRBJ1-1, with D possibly TRBD1 on 6 matching bases. V shed 2 bases and J shed 4 bases, with 20 bases lying between them. Germline-derived CDR1 and CDR2 are SGHVS and FQNEAQ. The CDR3 loop spans 17 amino acids. In nucleotides, the CDR3 is TGTGCCAGCAGCTTAAGGGGGTCAGGGGAGATTAGCACTGAAGCTTTCTTT. Protein product: CASSLRGSGEISTEAFF.

As DNA, the CDR3 is TGTGCCAGCAGCTTAGTACTAGCGGGGCGGGAGACCCAGTACTTC. Amino acids: CASSLVLAGRETQYF. V is TRBV11-2 and J is TRBJ2-5, with 10 nucleotides matching TRBD2. The CDR3 sequence is 15 residues long. Germline assignment: CDR1 SGHAT and CDR2 FQNNGV. The V segment lost 1 base and the J segment 5 bases; nucleotides outside the gene matches: 4.

Concerning this clone: The junction does not match germline at one end; this may be a read error. The chain combines TRBV5-4 with TRBJ1-6; maybe TRBD1 (6 bases). CDR3 length: 14 residues. Per the germline V gene, CDR1 is SGHNT and CDR2 is YYREEE (reference sequence). The DNA of the CDR3 is TGTGCCAGCAGCCAGGAGCAGCGGGACACTAAGCTAGACTTT. It encodes CASSQEQRDTKLDF.

This chain links TRBV5-6 with TRBJ1-1; TRBD1 agrees at 8 bases. The CDR3 totals 16 residues. Germline CDR1 SGHDT, CDR2 YYEEEE. The V gene end was trimmed by 2 bases and the J gene end by 6 bases; junction bases not matched to a gene: 12. The CDR3 loop is CASSLERGQAQAEAFF. CDR3 in DNA: TGTGCCAGCAGCTTAGAAAGGGGACAGGCCCAGGCTGAAGCTTTCTTT.

The gene calls are TRBV30 and TRBJ2-7; TRBD1 matches at 9 bases. Germline CDR1 and CDR2: GTSNPN and SVGIG (reference sequence). The CDR3 contains 13 residues. The trim removed 1 base at V and 4 bases at J, leaving 2 bases unmatched. CDR3 bases: TGTGCCTGGAGTGCGGACAGGGGTTACGAGCAGTACTTC. Residues: CAWSADRGYEQYF.

V gene TRBV5-5 combines with J gene TRBJ1-4; no firm D call. The CDR3 spans 16 residues. Looked up from germline, CDR1 is SGHKS and CDR2 is YYEKEE (reference sequence). Trimming took 1 base from V and 4 from J, leaving 14 bases between them. For the CDR3, the DNA is TGTGCCAGCAGCTTGTCTATATCACTGAGTAATGAAAAACTGTTTTTT. Protein sequence: CASSLSISLSNEKLFF.

The CDR3: CASSYNRVSYGYTF. The CDR3 DNA follows: TGTGCCAGCAGTTATAACAGGGTTTCTTATGGCTACACCTTC. This chain uses TRBV6-5 with TRBJ1-2, with a weak D call TRBD1 (6 bases). V was trimmed by 3 bases and J by 5 bases, leaving 13 bases between them. This CDR3 has 14 amino acids. Germline lookup yields CDR1 MNHEY and CDR2 SVGAGI.

The J gene is TRBJ2-3, the V gene TRBV7-2; 14 positions agree with TRBD2. The CDR3 spans 16 residues. Germline lookup yields CDR1 SGHTA and CDR2 FQGNSA. V lost 5 bases, J lost 5 bases, and 6 bases stayed unmatched. CDR3 coding DNA: TGTGCCAGCAGCCCTCGACTAGCGGGGGGGCAAGATACGCAGTATTTT. This translates into CASSPRLAGGQDTQYF.

The chain combines TRBV12-5 with TRBJ2-4; the D gene is possibly TRBD1 (6 bases). Germline V CDR1 and CDR2: LGHNT, FRNRAP. V lost 2 bases and J lost 6, with 14 bases in between. This CDR3 has 15 amino acids. The CDR3 is CASGLPTGTPNIQYF. CDR3 nucleotides: TGTGCTAGTGGTTTGCCAACCGGGACACCAAACATTCAGTACTTC.

The chain joins TRBV13 to TRBJ2-5; maybe TRBD2 (5 bases). The germline gives CDR1 PRHDT, CDR2 FYEKMQ (reference sequence). Trimming took 4 bases from V and 2 from J, leaving 20 bases between them. The CDR3 runs to 17 residues. CDR3 loop: CASSSHTPGRDQETQYF. DNA for the CDR3: TGTGCCAGCAGCTCCCACACCCCCGGACGGGATCAAGAGACCCAGTACTTC.

In DNA, the CDR3 is TGTGCCAGCAGCCCGGGGACTAGCGGGGGGGCGATAGTTACGCAGTATTTT. Its protein is CASSPGTSGGAIVTQYF. The chain couples TRBV7-8 to TRBJ2-3, with 16 bases aligning to TRBD2. V trimming: 5 bases; J trimming: 8 bases; junction bases outside the gene matches: 10. The CDR3 has 17 amino acids. CDR1 SGHVS and CDR2 FQNEAQ come from the germline V gene.